The TCR beta chain under discussion was sequenced for a study of HIV-infected patients and healthy controls. MiXCR, applied by TCRdb to the 5' RACE reads, yields one record per CDR3 protein. The sample includes about 67,000 distinct CDR3 sequences, less than 20% seen only once; the top ten take approximately 5%. CDR3 length: 15 residues. V gave up 1 base and J gave up 2 bases, with 11 bases separating them. Germline loops: CDR1 SGHTA, CDR2 FQGNSA. The table lists this clonotype with many counts. The chain couples TRBV7-2 to TRBJ2-5; TRBD2 might be the D (7 bases). Sequenced input: CD4+ T cells from blood. The clonotype originates from a human donor in good health. The CDR3 region is CASSLEGGLQETQYF. CDR3 in DNA: TGTGCCAGCAGCTTAGAGGGGGGGCTTCAAGAGACCCAGTACTTC.